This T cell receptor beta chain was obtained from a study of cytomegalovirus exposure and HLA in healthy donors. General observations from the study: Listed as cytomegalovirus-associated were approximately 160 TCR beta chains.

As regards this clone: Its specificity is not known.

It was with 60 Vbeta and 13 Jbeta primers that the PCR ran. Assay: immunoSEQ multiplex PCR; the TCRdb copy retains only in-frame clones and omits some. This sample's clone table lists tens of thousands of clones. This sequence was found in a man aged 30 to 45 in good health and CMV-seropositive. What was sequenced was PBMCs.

CDR3 amino acids: CASSKTGRSNQPQHF. DNA of the CDR3: TGTGCCAGTAGTAAGACAGGGAGAAGCAATCAGCCCCAGCATTTT. The chain links TRBV19 to TRBJ1-5; 7 positions match TRBD1. The CDR3 sequence is 15 residues long. Germline V gives CDR1 LNHDA, CDR2 SQIVND (reference sequence). The ends lost 4 bases at V and 1 base at J; junction bases unmatched: 4.